This is a list of T cell receptor beta chains from one sample in a study of T cell changes during pregnancy in multiple sclerosis. The protocol was immunoSEQ multiplex PCR, while the TCRdb copy is restricted to in-frame clones and leaves out a portion. Of tens of thousands of clones listed, around 93% were seen once; the top ten hold 3% to 4%. Sequencing was performed on CD8+ T cells from peripheral blood mononuclear cells, taken in the second trimester of pregnancy. These receptors all come from a female donor with multiple sclerosis, enrolled in a pregnancy study. CDR3s include the opening cysteine and the closing phenylalanine or tryptophan. The order of the fields is J gene, D gene, V gene, CDR3 protein. The D gene is left open where the match is weak.

J gene: TRBJ1-1; D gene: .; V gene: TRBV4-1; CDR3 protein: CASSPGGVSTEAFF
J gene: TRBJ2-2; D gene: TRBD1; V gene: TRBV7-2; CDR3 protein: CASSLRQGFSPGELFF
J gene: TRBJ2-1; D gene: .; V gene: TRBV10-2; CDR3 protein: CASKWLEGGPYNEQFF
J gene: TRBJ2-5; D gene: TRBD2; V gene: TRBV9; CDR3 protein: CASSVGLAGEGETQYF
J gene: TRBJ2-3; D gene: .; V gene: TRBV5-5; CDR3 protein: CASSVSWDTQYF
J gene: TRBJ2-7; D gene: TRBD1; V gene: TRBV4-1; CDR3 protein: CASSQAQGGFYEQYF
J gene: TRBJ2-5; D gene: .; V gene: TRBV9; CDR3 protein: CASRFRGQETQYF
J gene: TRBJ2-2; D gene: .; V gene: TRBV7-8; CDR3 protein: CASSLAGGPTGELFF
J gene: TRBJ2-7; D gene: .; V gene: TRBV30; CDR3 protein: CAWSPGGSEQYF
J gene: TRBJ1-3; D gene: .; V gene: TRBV23-1; CDR3 protein: CASSQFVGGGNTIYF